Listed below are T cell receptor beta chains from one sample, sequenced in a study of T cell responses to AZD1222 COVID-19 vaccine. The data were produced by immunoSEQ multiplex PCR, yet TCRdb's version contains in-frame clones alone and is incomplete. Among 90,000 to 120,000 clones listed, over 75% were seen once. The source was peripheral blood, collected on day 0 of AZD1222 vaccination. The receptors derive from an adult in good health. Each CDR3 is given with its conserved first and last residue. A D gene is named only where the DNA matches it firmly. A clone size is listed for some rows: how often the clone was seen (once, few, many), or a class if it is expanded.

D: .
J: TRBJ2-7
length: 10
V: TRBV10-2
size: .
DNA: TGCGCCAGAGGCGAGTACGAGCAGTACTTC
CDR3: CARGEYEQYF

D: .
J: TRBJ1-3
length: 11
V: TRBV30
size: .
DNA: TGTGCCTGGAGTGCCGGAAACACCATATATTTT
CDR3: CAWSAGNTIYF

D: .
J: TRBJ2-5
length: 15
V: TRBV11-2
size: .
DNA: TGTGCCAGCAGCTTAGATCGGCTAGCGCCACAGACCCAGTACTTC
CDR3: CASSLDRLAPQTQYF

D: .
J: TRBJ1-1
length: 16
V: TRBV7-3
size: .
DNA: TGTGCCAGCAGCTTAAGTGACAGTCCCGGGGCCACTGAAGCTTTCTTT
CDR3: CASSLSDSPGATEAFF

D: .
J: TRBJ2-1
length: 18
V: TRBV18
size: .
DNA: TGTGCCAGCTCACCACCATCACGAGGCCAGGGACCCTACAATGAGCAGTTCTTC
CDR3: CASSPPSRGQGPYNEQFF

D: .
J: TRBJ1-1
length: 12
V: TRBV9
size: .
DNA: TGTGCCAGCAGCAGAACGGGGACTGAAGCTTTCTTT
CDR3: CASSRTGTEAFF

D: TRBD1
J: TRBJ1-1
length: 13
V: TRBV2
size: .
DNA: TGTGCCAGCAGCGCAGGGGGTAACACTGAAGCTTTCTTT
CDR3: CASSAGGNTEAFF

D: TRBD1
J: TRBJ1-3
length: 17
V: TRBV7-8
size: .
DNA: TGTGCCAGCAGCTCAATACAGGGGGTAAACTCTGGAAACACCATATATTTT
CDR3: CASSSIQGVNSGNTIYF

D: .
J: TRBJ1-1
length: 17
V: TRBV7-8
size: .
DNA: TGTGCCAGCAGCTTATCGGGGGGGGCAGCCACGAACACTGAAGCTTTCTTT
CDR3: CASSLSGGAATNTEAFF

D: TRBD1
J: TRBJ2-7
length: 13
V: TRBV25-1
size: .
DNA: TGTGCCAGCAGTCGAGACAGGGGTGGAGAGCAGTACTTC
CDR3: CASSRDRGGEQYF

D: TRBD1
J: TRBJ2-3
length: 15
V: TRBV5-4
size: .
DNA: TGTGCCAGCAGCGTGGACAGGGTTGAAAGGGGTACGCAGTATTTT
CDR3: CASSVDRVERGTQYF

D: .
J: TRBJ1-6
length: 14
V: TRBV19
size: .
DNA: TGTGCCAGTAACGTCGCAGGGGATAATTCACCCCTCCACTTT
CDR3: CASNVAGDNSPLHF

D: TRBD1
J: TRBJ1-2
length: 15
V: TRBV5-6
size: once
DNA: TGTGCCAGCAGCTTGGGGACAGGGGCTAACTATGGCTACACCTTC
CDR3: CASSLGTGANYGYTF

D: .
J: TRBJ2-7
length: 12
V: TRBV29-1
size: .
DNA: TGCAGCGTTGAGATGACTTCCTACGAGCAGTACTTC
CDR3: CSVEMTSYEQYF

D: .
J: TRBJ1-2
length: 14
V: TRBV6-4
size: few
DNA: TGTGCCAGCAGTGACGGGCCTGGCCAACATGGCTACACCTTC
CDR3: CASSDGPGQHGYTF

D: TRBD1
J: TRBJ1-1
length: 14
V: TRBV28
size: .
DNA: TGTGCCATACGGACAGGGGTCATGAACACTGAAGCTTTCTTT
CDR3: CAIRTGVMNTEAFF

D: TRBD1
J: TRBJ2-7
length: 15
V: TRBV5-1
size: .
DNA: TGCGCCAGCAGCCGTTCACAGGGGGCAGGGTACGAGCAGTACTTC
CDR3: CASSRSQGAGYEQYF

D: TRBD1
J: TRBJ2-1
length: 15
V: TRBV6-4
size: once
DNA: TGTGCCAGCAGTGAAGGGACAGGGACGGTCAATGAGCAGTTCTTC
CDR3: CASSEGTGTVNEQFF

D: TRBD1
J: TRBJ2-7
length: 15
V: TRBV2
size: .
DNA: TGTGCCAGCAGTGAATCAGGGGGACGCCCCCACGAGCAGTACTTC
CDR3: CASSESGGRPHEQYF

D: TRBD2
J: TRBJ2-1
length: 19
V: TRBV7-6
size: .
DNA: TGTGCCAGCAGCTTAGTGATTCTAGTGGGGGGGGTCCCCTACAATGAGCAGTTCTTC
CDR3: CASSLVILVGGVPYNEQFF

D: .
J: TRBJ1-1
length: 15
V: TRBV6-1
size: .
DNA: TGTGCCAGCAGTGAAGACAGGCGGAGGGTCACTGAAGCTTTCTTT
CDR3: CASSEDRRRVTEAFF

D: .
J: TRBJ2-7
length: 14
V: TRBV3-1/TRBV3-2
size: once
DNA: TGTGCCAGCAGCCAAGGTGGCTTGGGATGGGAGCAGTACTTC
CDR3: CASSQGGLGWEQYF

D: TRBD2
J: TRBJ2-2
length: 14
V: TRBV6-5
size: .
DNA: TGTGCCAGCAGTCGGGAGGGGGACACCGGGGAGCTGTTTTTT
CDR3: CASSREGDTGELFF

D: TRBD1
J: TRBJ2-3
length: 19
V: TRBV9
size: .
DNA: TGTGCCAGCAGACCTCCCTTGGGGACAGGGGTTAATAGCACAGATACGCAGTATTTT
CDR3: CASRPPLGTGVNSTDTQYF

D: TRBD1
J: TRBJ1-2
length: 14
V: TRBV7-9
size: .
DNA: TGTGCCAGCAGCTCAAAGAACAGGGGGCCTGGCTACACCTTC
CDR3: CASSSKNRGPGYTF

D: .
J: TRBJ1-5
length: 15
V: TRBV2
size: .
DNA: TGTGCCAGCAGTGATGTAAGAAATAGCAATCAGCCCCAGCATTTT
CDR3: CASSDVRNSNQPQHF

D: .
J: TRBJ2-7
length: 19
V: TRBV3-1/TRBV3-2
size: .
DNA: TGTGCCAGCAGCCAATGGGCAACTAGTGGGGGGAAAAGCTCCTACGAGCAGTACTTC
CDR3: CASSQWATSGGKSSYEQYF

D: TRBD2
J: TRBJ2-1
length: 16
V: TRBV10-3
size: .
DNA: TGTGCCATCAGTGAGTCGGACCGGGGGGGCTTGGGTGAGCAGTTCTTC
CDR3: CAISESDRGGLGEQFF